The TCR beta chain under discussion was sequenced for a study of T cells in Graves' hyperthyroidism and ophthalmopathy. Overall study: Sampling of peripheral blood happened at initial diagnosis, prior to any treatment.

V gave up 5 bases and J gave up 4 bases; unmatched junction bases: 23. CDR3 length: 20 amino acids. From germline, CDR1 is SEHNR and CDR2 FQNEAQ (reference sequence). Using RNA transcripts as the source, TCR beta CDR3 regions were amplified. During a first-round RT-PCR of the TCR CDR3, the HTBI primer set was used. TCRdb re-analysed the multiplex PCR reads in MiXCR, keeping a single row per CDR3 protein. The sample consists of roughly 290,000 distinct CDR3 sequences, more than 15% of them appearing once. This clonotype has at least ten counts. The sequence was collected from a woman aged 60-75 years with Graves' ophthalmopathy. The chain combines TRBV7-9 with TRBJ2-1; 7 bases line up with TRBD2. Sequencing input: blood. CDR3 bases: TGTGCCAGCAGCCATCCCCGAGAGGGACTGGGACTACGGGGATACAATGAGCAGTTCTTC. The encoded protein is CASSHPREGLGLRGYNEQFF.